The clone carrying this T cell receptor beta chain appeared a few times. Its target is not known. The V end lost 0 bases, the J end lost 5 bases, and 6 bases lay between the germline ends. In germline, CDR1 is SGHRS, CDR2 YFSETQ. The CDR3 contains 13 residues. It was with a sample-barcoded 5' primer and a J-beta primer mix that a second PCR of roughly 6 to 11 cycles was run. TCRdb re-analysed the 5' RACE reads in MiXCR, keeping a single row per CDR3 protein. Of roughly 1,300,000 distinct CDR3 sequences in the sample, almost 60% were seen once. Donors each provided around 9 milliliters of peripheral blood. The source of the sample is a study of blood T cells in healthy people across ages. Study-wide background: Using template switching, researchers captured about one barcoded beta molecule for each two T cells.

Findings of the study overall: Higher diversity, along with more naive CD4+ cells, distinguished long-lived donors from aged donors. Per-million-T-cell TCR beta diversity fell roughly linearly with age.

This TCR was sampled from a man in his late teens or twenties in good health. The sequenced sample was blood. The J gene is TRBJ2-1, the V gene TRBV5-1, with a weak D call TRBD1 (6 bases). The CDR3 here is CASSLEGDNEQFF. The CDR3 bases are TGCGCCAGCAGCTTGGAGGGGGACAATGAGCAGTTCTTC.